One sample yielded the 18 T cell receptor beta chains listed below, sequenced in a study of T cell responses to AZD1222 COVID-19 vaccine. Here immunoSEQ multiplex PCR was the method, and the copy in TCRdb shows in-frame clones only, minus some. The table shows around 160,000 clones, with about 90% occurring only once. The sequencing here drew on peripheral blood, taken on day 0 of MenACWY control vaccination. The origin of the receptors is an adult in good health.

J is TRBJ1-1 and V is TRBV28, with D perhaps TRBD1 (5 bases). The CDR3 length is 12 residues. Germline CDR1 is MDHEN and CDR2 is SYDVKM. V dropped 2 bases and J dropped 8 bases, with 9 bases sitting between them. In DNA, the CDR3 is TGTGCCAGCAGTTTAGTAGGGGCCGAAGCTTTCTTT. The encoded protein is CASSLVGAEAFF.

The chain links TRBV7-9 to TRBJ2-1; 10 bases are shared with TRBD2. The junction had 12 bases not matched to a gene; V was cut back by 5 bases and J by 8 bases. This CDR3 has 16 amino acids. Per the germline V gene, CDR1 is SEHNR and CDR2 is FQNEAQ (reference sequence). CDR3 sequence reads: CASSPLRAGGPYEQFF. Written as DNA, the CDR3 is TGTGCCAGCAGCCCCTTGCGAGCGGGGGGGCCATATGAGCAGTTCTTC.

V gene TRBV19 combines with J gene TRBJ2-3; D remains unclear. V lost 7 bases and J lost 0, with 17 bases in between. The CDR3 has 16 residues. Germline V gives CDR1 LNHDA, CDR2 SQIVND (reference sequence). As DNA, the CDR3 is TGTGCCAGTACTAACCCGCGGAGCCGAAGCACAGATACGCAGTATTTT. Its protein is CASTNPRSRSTDTQYF. Together with reference TRBV19 and TRBJ2-3, the CDR3 gives the full variable domain: DGGITQSPKYLFRKEGQNVTLSCEQNLNHDAMYWYRQDPGQGLRLIYYSQIVNDFQKGDIAEGYSVSREKKESFPLTVTSAQKNPTAFYLCASTNPRSRSTDTQYFGPGTRLTVL.

The chain combines TRBV15 with TRBJ2-7, with D possibly being TRBD2 (6 bases). The V end lost 0 bases, the J end lost 5 bases, and 17 bases lay between the germline ends. The CDR3 sequence is 16 residues long. Germline lookup yields CDR1 LNHNV and CDR2 YYDKDF (reference sequence). CDR3 bases: TGTGCCACCAGCAGAGATCCCGTCCCGGGGGAAGACGAGCAGTACTTC. As protein: CATSRDPVPGEDEQYF.

This clone was seen only once. The DNA of the CDR3 is TGTGCCAGCAGGAGACTCGGGGATGGCTCCTACAATGAGCAGTTCTTC. Translation gives CASRRLGDGSYNEQFF. V gene TRBV11-2 combines with J gene TRBJ2-1; TRBD2 is a possible D gene (5 bases). Trimming took off 6 bases at V and 0 bases at J, with 15 bases between the two ends. Germline CDR1 and CDR2: SGHAT and FQNNGV. This CDR3 region has 16 residues.

This sequence joins TRBV5-5 and TRBJ2-5, with a weak D call TRBD1 (5 bases). Trimming cost V 4 bases and J 5 bases, with 18 bases left between them. Germline CDR1 reads SGHKS; CDR2 reads YYEKEE (reference sequence). The CDR3 covers 15 residues. The CDR3 DNA follows: TGTGCCAGCAGCCCGCAGGCAGGGTTTATCGAGACCCAGTACTTC. It translates to CASSPQAGFIETQYF.

This clone was seen just once. The V gene is TRBV27, the J gene TRBJ1-4; tentatively, D is TRBD1 (6 bases). The CDR3 consists of 14 residues. The germline gives CDR1 MNHEY, CDR2 SMNVEV (reference sequence). V lost 3 bases to trimming and J lost 6 bases, with 11 bases between them. The CDR3 sequence: CASSFRGPDEKLFF. The CDR3 nucleotides are TGTGCCAGCAGTTTCCGGGGGCCCGATGAAAAACTGTTTTTT.

The chain uses TRBV5-1 and TRBJ2-1, with 12 nucleotides matching TRBD2. CDR1 and CDR2 (germline): SGHRS, YFSETQ. The V and J ends lost 1 base and 9 bases, in that order; junction bases with no gene match: 5. The CDR3 is made up of 15 amino acids. CDR3 loop: CASSLQLAGGREQFF. For the CDR3, the DNA is TGCGCCAGCAGCTTGCAACTAGCGGGGGGCCGTGAGCAGTTCTTC.

The chain links TRBV4-2 to TRBJ2-7; D tentatively reads TRBD1 or TRBD2 (6 bases each). V lost 7 bases and J 0 bases, leaving 16 bases between the germline ends. The CDR3 consists of 15 residues. The V gene's germline CDR1 is LGHNA and CDR2 YNFKEQ. The CDR3 protein is CASTKTEGGSYEQYF. As DNA, the CDR3 is TGTGCCAGCACCAAGACCGAGGGGGGCTCCTACGAGCAGTACTTC.

This clone appeared a single time. J is TRBJ1-1 and V is TRBV3-1 (or the pseudogene TRBV3-2); D remains unclear. The CDR3 sequence is 13 residues long. Germline V gene sequence: CDR1 LGHDT, CDR2 YNNKEL (reference sequence). Trimming removed 6 bases at V and 2 bases at J, with 10 bases between. CDR3 sequence: CASSLTINTEAFF. The DNA of the CDR3 is TGTGCCAGCAGTCTCACCATCAACACTGAAGCTTTCTTT.

This chain joins TRBV7-9 and TRBJ1-6, with 7 bases that match TRBD1. Germline V lookup: CDR1 SEHNR, CDR2 FQNEAQ (reference sequence). The CDR3 is 15 amino acids. The ends lost 2 bases at V and 8 bases at J; junction bases unmatched: 6. CDR3 residues: CASSLRTGGDSPLHF. The CDR3 DNA is TGTGCCAGCAGCTTAAGGACAGGCGGGGATTCACCCCTCCACTTT.

The chain is built from TRBV28 and TRBJ1-2, with unresolved D. V dropped 6 bases and J dropped 4 bases, with 18 bases sitting between them. Germline assignment: CDR1 MDHEN and CDR2 SYDVKM. This CDR3 spans 15 amino acids. CDR3 sequence (DNA): TGTGCCAGCAGCCCAGTGGGAGTCTCTGGCTATGGCTACACCTTC. Translating gives CASSPVGVSGYGYTF.

The rearrangement uses TRBV28 and TRBJ1-2; D not resolved. This CDR3 spans 14 amino acids. V was trimmed by 5 bases and J by 7 bases, leaving 17 bases between them. Germline CDR1 MDHEN, CDR2 SYDVKM. CDR3: CASSLGSKGTGYTF. The CDR3 DNA is TGTGCCAGCAGTCTCGGATCAAAAGGCACTGGCTACACCTTC.

For the CDR3, the DNA is TGTGCCAGCTCACCCATGGGGCAGGAGACGTTTACCGGGGAGCTGTTTTTT. Amino acids: CASSPMGQETFTGELFF. V and J are TRBV18 and TRBJ2-2; TRBD1 might be the D (5 bases). CDR3 length equals 17 residues. The germline V gene has CDR1 KGHSH and CDR2 LQKENI. Trimming cost V 3 bases and J 5 bases, with 19 bases left between them.

This clone was picked up a small number of times. The chain is built from TRBV9 and TRBJ1-6; the D gene is possibly TRBD1 (6 bases). Germline V gene lookup returns CDR1 SGDLS and CDR2 YYNGEE. The CDR3 contains 14 residues. V lost 3 bases and J 5 bases, leaving 9 bases between the germline ends. CDR3 sequence: CASSATGDNSPLHF. CDR3 sequence (DNA): TGTGCCAGCAGCGCGACAGGAGATAATTCACCCCTCCACTTT.

CDR3 DNA sequence: TGTGCCAGCGAAGGACAGGGGAACACTGAAGCTTTCTTT. It codes for CASEGQGNTEAFF. The chain joins TRBV2 to TRBJ1-1, with 8 bases that match TRBD1. The CDR3 consists of 13 residues. Per germline, CDR1 SNHLY and CDR2 FYNNEI. Trimming at V came to 8 bases and at J to 1 base, leaving 3 bases not matched to a gene.

The rearrangement links TRBV3-1 (or the pseudogene TRBV3-2) to TRBJ2-7, with TRBD1 matching 7 bases. The ends lost 1 base at V and 4 bases at J; junction bases unmatched: 4. The CDR3 is 14 amino acids. Germline CDR1 is LGHDT and CDR2 is YNNKEL (reference sequence). The CDR3 DNA sequence: TGTGCCAGCAGCCAAGCCAAGGGGGCGTACGAGCAGTACTTC. Translating it yields CASSQAKGAYEQYF.

The rearrangement links TRBV3-1 (or the pseudogene TRBV3-2) to TRBJ2-7, with D unclear. Per germline, CDR1 LGHDT and CDR2 YNNKEL (reference sequence). CDR3 length equals 13 residues. Deletions cut 1 base from V and 3 bases from J, with 7 bases between. CDR3: CASSQVYLYEQYF. DNA for the CDR3: TGTGCCAGCAGCCAAGTTTACCTCTACGAGCAGTACTTC.